This T cell receptor beta chain originates from a study of blood T cell repertoires in COVID-19. The CDR3 runs 13 residues. The V gene lost 2 bases and the J gene lost 5 bases, with 9 bases spanning the gap. Germline V CDR1 and CDR2: LGHDT, YNNKEL (reference sequence). Libraries were prepared by immunoSEQ multiplex PCR; TCRdb keeps only in-frame clonotypes and omits some of them. The sample lists about 130,000 clones; around 86% were seen once. The chain has TRBV3-1 (or the pseudogene TRBV3-2) and TRBJ2-5, with TRBD2 as a possible D gene (6 bases). Material for sequencing was peripheral blood. This receptor was obtained from a middle-aged man with active or convalescent COVID-19. CDR3 in DNA: TGTGCCAGCAGCCAATATGGGGGGGAGACCCAGTACTTC. Translating it yields CASSQYGGETQYF.